The 23 T cell receptor beta chains listed next were all sequenced from one sample in a study of T cells in Graves' hyperthyroidism and ophthalmopathy. TCR beta CDR3 regions were amplified from RNA transcripts. First-round RT-PCR of the TCR CDR3 relied on the HTBI primer set. TCRdb recomputed calls from the multiplex PCR reads with MiXCR, one row per CDR3 protein. The top ten hold 16% of the sample, which has more than 550,000 distinct CDR3 sequences, roughly 20% seen once. Sequenced input: blood. The source is a woman in her forties or fifties with Graves' hyperthyroidism that later progressed to Graves' ophthalmopathy.

This clonotype has a handful of counts. The rearrangement links TRBV27 to TRBJ2-7, with D perhaps TRBD1 (5 bases). The CDR3 extends over 14 amino acids. Trimming took 6 bases from V and 0 from J, leaving 12 bases between them. The germline CDR1 and CDR2 sequences are MNHEY and SMNVEV (reference sequence). CDR3 DNA: TGTGCCAGCAGCCCCCAGGGAAGCTCCTACGAGCAGTACTTC. It translates to CASSPQGSSYEQYF.

At least ten counts were recorded for this clonotype. This chain links TRBV3-1 with TRBJ1-3; D perhaps matches TRBD1 (5 bases). With 1 base removed from V and 4 bases from J, the gap between germline ends came to 14 bases. CDR1 and CDR2 from the germline V gene are LGHDT and YNNKEL (reference sequence). The CDR3 is 16 amino acids. CDR3 sequence (DNA): TGTGCCAGCAGCCAAGCCGATACGTCAGGGGGAAACACCATATATTTT. This gives the protein CASSQADTSGGNTIYF.

This clonotype has a count of ten or more. The chain employs TRBV6-5 and TRBJ1-2; weak D call: TRBD1 (6 bases). Trimming cost V 0 bases and J 1 base, with 9 bases left between them. The germline CDR1 and CDR2 sequences are MNHEY and SVGAGI. There are 15 residues in the CDR3. The CDR3 loop is CASSYSPGVNYGYTF. DNA for the CDR3: TGTGCCAGCAGTTACTCACCAGGGGTTAACTATGGCTACACCTTC.

This chain connects TRBV6-1 to TRBJ1-2; D is unclear. The V end was cut by 6 bases, the J end by 0 bases, with 14 bases between. This CDR3 has 15 residues. CDR1 is MNHNS, CDR2 SASEGT, per germline. The DNA for the CDR3 is TGTGCCAGCAGGAGCGGCAGGATCGCTAACTATGGCTACACCTTC. Its translation: CASRSGRIANYGYTF.

This clonotype was recorded many times. The chain combines TRBV5-5 with TRBJ2-1, with D unclear. Germline V gene sequence: CDR1 SGHKS, CDR2 YYEKEE (reference sequence). V was pared by 0 bases and J by 6 bases, with 7 bases between. This CDR3 is built from 13 residues. CDR3 nucleotide sequence: TGTGCCAGCAGCTTGGTGGGCTCCAATGAGCAGTTCTTC. Its translation: CASSLVGSNEQFF.

This clonotype was observed a few times. The V and J genes are TRBV4-1 and TRBJ2-1, with D maybe TRBD2 (6 bases). CDR1 and CDR2 from the germline V gene are MGHRA and YSYEKL. V dropped 3 bases and J dropped 6 bases, with 21 bases sitting between them. The CDR3 length is 17 residues. The CDR3 sequence is CASSQGTGRTRSNEQFF. The DNA of the CDR3 is TGCGCCAGCAGCCAGGGGACCGGGAGAACTCGGAGCAATGAGCAGTTCTTC.

This clonotype was seen many times. For the CDR3, the DNA is TGTGCCAGCAGGAATGTGACAGCTCACTATGGCTACACCTTC. Its translation: CASRNVTAHYGYTF. The chain joins TRBV11-2 to TRBJ1-2; maybe TRBD1 (5 bases). Trimming removed 6 bases from V and 3 bases from J, with 14 bases in between. The germline V gene has CDR1 SGHAT and CDR2 FQNNGV. The CDR3 is made up of 14 amino acids.

Only a few counts were recorded for this clonotype. V gene TRBV20-1 combines with J gene TRBJ2-2; D gene ambiguous. V lost 0 bases and J lost 1, with 9 bases in between. This CDR3 is 15 amino acids long. In germline, CDR1 is DFQATT, CDR2 SNEGSKA (reference sequence). In DNA, the CDR3 is TGCAGTGCTAGAGATGTGGCTAGGAACACCGGGGAGCTGTTTTTT. Its translation is CSARDVARNTGELFF.

The V call is TRBV2, the J call TRBJ1-1, with D maybe TRBD1 (5 bases). The CDR3 runs 14 residues. Germline CDR1 reads SNHLY; CDR2 reads FYNNEI. Trimming took off 6 bases at V and 1 base at J, with 12 bases between the two ends. In nucleotides, the CDR3 is TGTGCCAGCAGGGGCGACAGAGAGAACACTGAAGCTTTCTTT. It translates to CASRGDRENTEAFF.

The V and J genes are TRBV28 and TRBJ2-5; 7 bases map to TRBD1. After removal of 3 bases from V and 5 bases from J, the junction contained 12 bases not matched to a gene. This CDR3 comprises 16 residues. Germline CDR1 MDHEN, CDR2 SYDVKM. As DNA, the CDR3 is TGTGCCAGCAGTTTGGCAGGGGGTGGGTTACGGGAGACCCAGTACTTC. This gives the protein CASSLAGGGLRETQYF.

This clonotype was recorded many times. Sequence at one end of the junction differs from germline and may be a read error. This chain connects TRBV7-7 to TRBJ2-1; maybe TRBD1 (6 bases). Germline V lookup: CDR1 SSHAT, CDR2 FNYEAQ (reference sequence). This CDR3 has 14 amino acids. The CDR3: CASSRRQGSGEQFF. The CDR3 DNA reads TGTGCTAGCAGCAGACGTCAGGGGTCGGGAGAGCAGTTCTTC.

Only a few counts were recorded for this clonotype. This CDR3 is CAISNRPGTAALKETQYF. The CDR3 bases are TGTGCCATCAGTAACAGACCCGGGACAGCGGCCTTGAAAGAGACCCAGTACTTC. The chain employs TRBV10-3 and TRBJ2-5; 7 bases match TRBD1. With 5 bases clipped from V and 3 bases from J, the junction kept 18 bases outside the gene matches. CDR3 length: 18 amino acids. From germline, CDR1 is ENHRY and CDR2 SYGVKD.

Ten or more counts support this clonotype. The rearrangement joins TRBV6-2 or TRBV6-3 to TRBJ2-5; perhaps TRBD1 as D (6 bases). CDR1 is MNHEY and CDR2 is SVGEGT in the germline V gene. This CDR3 is built from 15 residues. Trimming removed 0 bases from V and 4 bases from J, with 12 bases in between. This CDR3 is CASSYSLGAGETQYF. The CDR3 region has the DNA TGTGCCAGCAGTTACTCGTTGGGGGCCGGAGAGACCCAGTACTTC.

Of note for this clonotype: This sequence may be a read error, since a much larger clone differs from it by one base. V is TRBV11-2 and J is TRBJ1-2, with 7 nucleotides matching TRBD1. The CDR3 is 17 amino acids. The J segment lost 6 bases and the V segment lost 6 bases, leaving 19 bases of the junction unmatched. CDR1 is SGHAT and CDR2 is FQNNGV in the germline V gene. CDR3 DNA: TGTGCCAGCAGTCCGCTGACAGGGTCCTCCCCGTTCGATGGCTACACCTTC. It encodes CASSPLTGSSPFDGYTF. The full variable domain, with the rest looked up from reference TRBV11-2 and TRBJ1-2, is EAGVAQSPRYKIIEKRQSVAFWCNPISGHATLYWYQQILGQGPKLLIQFQNNGVVDDSQLPKDRFSAERLKGVDSTLKIQPAKLEDSAVYLCASSPLTGSSPFDGYTFGSGTRLTVV.

For this clonotype: The germline gene is not matched at one end of the junction; a read error may be the cause. The V gene is TRBV6-2 or TRBV6-3, the J gene TRBJ1-6; D may be TRBD1 (6 bases). The CDR3 is 14 amino acids. Germline CDR1 is MNHEY and CDR2 is SVGEGT. The CDR3 coding sequence is TGTGCCAGCAGTTACTCCCAGGGGAATTCACCCCACCACTTT. As protein: CASSYSQGNSPHHF.

This clonotype was found many times. The chain links TRBV5-5 to TRBJ2-7; possibly TRBD1 for D (6 bases). Germline V gene sequence: CDR1 SGHKS, CDR2 YYEKEE (reference sequence). Trimming stripped 0 bases from V and 5 bases from J, with 15 bases between. The CDR3 is 15 residues long. CDR3 residues: CASSLDRAPWDEQYF. The CDR3 DNA reads as TGTGCCAGCAGCTTGGACAGGGCCCCCTGGGACGAGCAGTACTTC.

This clonotype has at least ten counts. The chain carries TRBV5-6 and TRBJ2-1, with unresolved D. The germline V gene has CDR1 SGHDT and CDR2 YYEEEE. The CDR3 runs to 13 residues. The V end lost 4 bases, the J end lost 9 bases, and 14 bases lay between the germline ends. CDR3 nucleotides: TGTGCCAGCAGCGGGATATCACGGAGTGAGCAGTTCTTC. Amino acids: CASSGISRSEQFF.

This chain uses TRBV5-1 with TRBJ2-1; TRBD2 agrees at 9 bases. Germline V lookup: CDR1 SGHRS, CDR2 YFSETQ. The CDR3 runs 17 residues. V gave up 1 base and J gave up 0 bases; unmatched junction bases: 5. The CDR3 spells CASSLTEAGGSYNEQFF. Here the CDR3 DNA reads TGCGCCAGCAGCTTGACGGAAGCGGGGGGCTCCTACAATGAGCAGTTCTTC.

The V call is TRBV9, the J call TRBJ2-1; 14 nucleotides agree with TRBD2. Losses at the gene ends were 2 bases for V and 8 bases for J; bases not matched to a gene: 3. The germline V gene encodes CDR1 SGDLS and CDR2 YYNGEE. This CDR3 comprises 15 residues. This chain's CDR3 is CASSVGTSGSYEQFF. CDR3 nucleotide sequence: TGTGCCAGCAGCGTTGGGACTAGCGGGAGCTATGAGCAGTTCTTC.

A few counts support this clonotype. The rearrangement joins TRBV6-5 to TRBJ2-6; 8 nucleotides agree with TRBD2. After removal of 2 bases from V and 3 bases from J, the junction contained 12 bases not matched to a gene. Germline V lookup: CDR1 MNHEY, CDR2 SVGAGI. The CDR3 is made up of 19 amino acids. The CDR3 is CASSYPAGGMNGGANVLTF. As DNA, the CDR3 is TGTGCCAGCAGTTACCCCGCGGGGGGCATGAATGGTGGGGCCAACGTCCTGACTTTC.

The rearrangement links TRBV7-9 to TRBJ1-3; D unresolved. The CDR3 is made up of 15 amino acids. V lost 1 base and J 0 bases, leaving 7 bases between the germline ends. Germline V CDR1 and CDR2: SEHNR, FQNEAQ (reference sequence). The CDR3 is CASSLVQDSGNTIYF. The CDR3 DNA sequence: TGTGCCAGCAGCTTAGTGCAGGACTCTGGAAACACCATATATTTT.

The chain combines TRBV7-9 with TRBJ2-5; the match to TRBD1 covers 7 bases. The ends lost 1 base at V and 13 bases at J; junction bases unmatched: 9. Germline V gene sequence: CDR1 SEHNR, CDR2 FQNEAQ (reference sequence). The length of the CDR3 is 13 residues. CDR3 region: CASSLDTDRVGYF. In nucleotides, the CDR3 is TGTGCCAGCAGCTTAGATACCGACAGGGTCGGGTACTTC.

This clonotype has only one observation. The chain uses TRBV27 and TRBJ2-7, with D unclear. Trimming pared 7 bases from V and 4 bases from J, leaving 20 bases between. The germline CDR1 and CDR2 sequences are MNHEY and SMNVEV (reference sequence). CDR3 size: 15 residues. CDR3 coding DNA: TGTGCCAGCAAGTTATCTTCCCAGGCAGTATACGAGCAGTACTTC. Translation: CASKLSSQAVYEQYF.